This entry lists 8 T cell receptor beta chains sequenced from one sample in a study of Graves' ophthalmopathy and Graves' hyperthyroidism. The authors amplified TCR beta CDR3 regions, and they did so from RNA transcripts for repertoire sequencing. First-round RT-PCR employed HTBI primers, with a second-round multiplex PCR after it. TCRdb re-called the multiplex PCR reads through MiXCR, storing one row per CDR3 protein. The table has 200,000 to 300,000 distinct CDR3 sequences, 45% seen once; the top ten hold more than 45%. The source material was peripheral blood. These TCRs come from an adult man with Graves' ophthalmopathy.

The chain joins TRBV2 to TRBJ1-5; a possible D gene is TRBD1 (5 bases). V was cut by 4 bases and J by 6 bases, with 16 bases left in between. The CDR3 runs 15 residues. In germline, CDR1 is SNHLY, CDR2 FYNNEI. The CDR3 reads CASSGTQNSGQPQHF. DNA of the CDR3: TGTGCCAGCAGTGGGACACAGAATAGCGGTCAGCCCCAGCATTTT.

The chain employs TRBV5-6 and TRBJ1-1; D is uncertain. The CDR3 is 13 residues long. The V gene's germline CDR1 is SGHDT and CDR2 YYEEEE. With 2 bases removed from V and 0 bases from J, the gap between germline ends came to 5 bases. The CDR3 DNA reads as TGTGCCAGCAGCTTTGCCTTGAACACTGAAGCTTTCTTT. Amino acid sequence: CASSFALNTEAFF.

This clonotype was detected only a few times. CDR3 sequence reads: CASRGRTDSGANVLTF. The CDR3 DNA reads TGTGCCAGCAGGGGGCGGACTGACTCTGGGGCCAACGTCCTGACTTTC. The V and J genes are TRBV12-3 or TRBV12-4 and TRBJ2-6; the D gene could be TRBD1 or TRBD2 (5 bases each). V lost 6 bases to trimming and J lost 0 bases, with 12 bases between them. The CDR3 runs to 16 residues.

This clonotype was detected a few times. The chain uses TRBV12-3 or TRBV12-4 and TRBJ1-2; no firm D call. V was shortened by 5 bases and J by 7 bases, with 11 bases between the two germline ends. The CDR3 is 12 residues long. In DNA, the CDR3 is TGTGCCAGCAGTGACGGCGGTGGTGGCTACACCTTC. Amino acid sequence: CASSDGGGGYTF.

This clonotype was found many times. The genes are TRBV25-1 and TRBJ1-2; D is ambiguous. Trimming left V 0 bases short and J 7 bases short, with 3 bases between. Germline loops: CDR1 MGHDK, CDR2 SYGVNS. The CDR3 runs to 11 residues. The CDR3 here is CASSEYRGYTF. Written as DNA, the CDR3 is TGTGCCAGCAGTGAATACCGTGGCTACACCTTC.

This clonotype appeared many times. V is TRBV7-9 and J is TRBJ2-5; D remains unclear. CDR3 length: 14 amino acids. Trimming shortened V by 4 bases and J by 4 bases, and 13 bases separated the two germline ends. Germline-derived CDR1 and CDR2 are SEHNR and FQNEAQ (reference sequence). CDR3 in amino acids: CASSSTNSLETQYF. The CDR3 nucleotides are TGTGCCAGCAGCTCAACGAATAGTTTAGAGACCCAGTACTTC.

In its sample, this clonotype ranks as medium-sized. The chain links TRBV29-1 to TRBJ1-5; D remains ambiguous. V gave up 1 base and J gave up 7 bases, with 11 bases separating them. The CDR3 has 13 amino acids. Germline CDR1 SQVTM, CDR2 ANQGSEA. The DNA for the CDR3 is TGCAGCGTTGAAGGCAGCCCCGGGCAGCCCCAGCATTTT. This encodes CSVEGSPGQPQHF.

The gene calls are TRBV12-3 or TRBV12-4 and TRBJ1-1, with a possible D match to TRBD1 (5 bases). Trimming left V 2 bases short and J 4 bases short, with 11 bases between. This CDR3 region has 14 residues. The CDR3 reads CASSLLSRATEAFF. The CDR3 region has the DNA TGTGCCAGCAGTTTACTTTCCAGGGCCACTGAAGCTTTCTTT.